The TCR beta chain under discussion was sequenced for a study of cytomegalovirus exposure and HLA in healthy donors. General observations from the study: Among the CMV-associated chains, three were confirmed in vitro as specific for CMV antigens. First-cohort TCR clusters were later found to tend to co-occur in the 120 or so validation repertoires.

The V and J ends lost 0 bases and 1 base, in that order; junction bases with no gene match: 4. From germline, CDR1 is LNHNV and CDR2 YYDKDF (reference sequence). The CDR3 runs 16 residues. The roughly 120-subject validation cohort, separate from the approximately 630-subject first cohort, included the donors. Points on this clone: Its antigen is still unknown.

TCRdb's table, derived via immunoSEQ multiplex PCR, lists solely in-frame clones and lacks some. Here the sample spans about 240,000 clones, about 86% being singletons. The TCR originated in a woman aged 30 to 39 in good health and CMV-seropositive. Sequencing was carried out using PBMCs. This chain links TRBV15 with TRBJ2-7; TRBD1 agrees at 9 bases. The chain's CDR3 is CATSREGDRGSYEQYF. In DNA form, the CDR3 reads TGTGCCACCAGCAGAGAGGGAGACAGGGGGTCCTACGAGCAGTACTTC. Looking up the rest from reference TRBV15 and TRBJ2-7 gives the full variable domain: DAMVIQNPRYQVTQFGKPVTLSCSQTLNHNVMYWYQQKSSQAPKLLFHYYDKDFNNEADTPDNFQSRRPNTSFCFLDIRSPGLGDTAMYLCATSREGDRGSYEQYFGPGTRLTVT.